A single sample is the source of the 12 T cell receptor beta chains below, sequenced in a study of blood T cell repertoires in COVID-19. Here immunoSEQ multiplex PCR was the method, and the copy in TCRdb shows in-frame clones only, minus some. The sample includes over 70,000 clones, roughly 71% of them seen just once. The material sequenced was peripheral blood. The receptors were gathered from a woman aged 80 or over with acute or convalescent COVID-19.

The chain couples TRBV5-1 to TRBJ2-1; TRBD2 agrees at 13 bases. Germline CDR1 is SGHRS and CDR2 is YFSETQ. The CDR3 loop spans 15 amino acids. J gave up 7 bases and V 4 bases, and 5 bases lay outside the gene matches. The CDR3 DNA follows: TGCGCCAGCAGCACCGGACTAGCGGGAGTAAATGAGCAGTTCTTC. Protein sequence: CASSTGLAGVNEQFF.

This rearrangement joins TRBV7-3 to TRBJ1-1; weak D call: TRBD1 (5 bases). Germline CDR1 reads SGHTA; CDR2 reads FQGTGA. The CDR3 has 13 amino acids. V lost 6 bases to trimming and J lost 1 base, with 9 bases between them. CDR3 loop: CASSIDRNTEAFF. CDR3 nucleotide sequence: TGTGCCAGCAGTATCGACAGGAACACTGAAGCTTTCTTT.

The chain carries TRBV29-1 and TRBJ2-2; D perhaps matches TRBD2 (6 bases). The CDR3 loop spans 13 amino acids. Trimming removed 6 bases at V and 1 base at J, with 9 bases between. Germline assignment: CDR1 SQVTM and CDR2 ANQGSEA. CDR3 in DNA: TGCAGCGTCCCGCGGGAGAACACCGGGGAGCTGTTTTTT. It encodes CSVPRENTGELFF.

This clone was seen only once. The chain employs TRBV9 and TRBJ2-1, with D perhaps TRBD2 (7 bases). The CDR3 consists of 16 residues. Looked up from germline, CDR1 is SGDLS and CDR2 is YYNGEE. Trimming cost V 4 bases and J 6 bases, with 20 bases left between them. The CDR3 DNA sequence: TGTGCCAGCAGCACCCGCGAGCGGGGACATACCAATGAGCAGTTCTTC. Translating gives CASSTRERGHTNEQFF.

The genes are TRBV9 and TRBJ2-2; TRBD2 is a possible D gene (5 bases). Germline V CDR1 and CDR2: SGDLS, YYNGEE. The CDR3 consists of 15 residues. V lost 0 bases, J lost 3 bases, and 9 bases lay in between. CDR3 bases: TGTGCCAGCAGCGTAGGAGGGAGCTACACCGGGGAGCTGTTTTTT. It specifies CASSVGGSYTGELFF.

The chain couples TRBV29-1 to TRBJ2-1, with D perhaps matching TRBD2 (6 bases). CDR1 is SQVTM and CDR2 is ANQGSEA in the germline V gene. The V and J ends lost 8 bases and 6 bases respectively, with 14 bases between them. The CDR3 is 12 residues long. CDR3 loop: CSCRGSPNEQFF. The CDR3 coding sequence is TGCAGCTGTCGGGGGTCCCCCAATGAGCAGTTCTTC.

In its sample, this clone was seen once. In DNA, the CDR3 is TGTGCCTCTTCCGGGACAGGTGGAACTGAAGCTTTCTTT. This translates into CASSGTGGTEAFF. J is TRBJ1-1 and V is TRBV24-1; TRBD1 agrees at 8 bases. CDR3 size: 13 residues. J was trimmed by 5 bases and V by 12 bases; bases with no gene match: 10. In germline, CDR1 is KGHDR, CDR2 SFDVKD.

This chain uses TRBV28 with TRBJ1-2; 7 nucleotides agree with TRBD1. Germline values: CDR1 MDHEN, CDR2 SYDVKM. This CDR3 comprises 15 residues. With V trimmed by 5 bases and J by 1 base, 7 bases remained unmatched. CDR3 region: CASSARGRGNYGYTF. CDR3 DNA: TGTGCCAGCAGTGCTAGGGGGCGCGGTAACTATGGCTACACCTTC.

This rearrangement joins TRBV20-1 to TRBJ2-5; TRBD1 might be the D (6 bases). Trimming left V 3 bases short and J 1 base short, with 21 bases between. This CDR3 contains 17 residues. Germline lookup yields CDR1 DFQATT and CDR2 SNEGSKA (reference sequence). The CDR3 protein is CSASGPSQKGVQETQYF. The CDR3 bases are TGCAGTGCTAGTGGGCCTAGCCAAAAGGGGGTCCAAGAGACCCAGTACTTC.

This chain joins TRBV18 and TRBJ2-3; a possible D gene is TRBD1 (6 bases). The CDR3 totals 16 residues. The ends were cut back, 2 bases at V and 3 bases at J, with 15 bases in the middle. Germline CDR1 reads KGHSH; CDR2 reads LQKENI. CDR3 bases: TGTGCCAGCTCACCAAGAGGACAGTCGAGGACAGATACGCAGTATTTT. It codes for CASSPRGQSRTDTQYF.

V gene TRBV3-1 (or the pseudogene TRBV3-2) combines with J gene TRBJ2-1, with 10 bases that match TRBD2. V lost 5 bases, J lost 2 bases, and 0 bases stayed unmatched. The germline V gene has CDR1 LGHDT and CDR2 YNNKEL (reference sequence). This CDR3 comprises 14 residues. CDR3 sequence: CASSGTSAYNEQFF. The CDR3 DNA reads TGTGCCAGCAGCGGGACTAGCGCCTACAATGAGCAGTTCTTC.

The chain combines TRBV19 with TRBJ1-3, with D perhaps TRBD1 (5 bases). Germline CDR1 is LNHDA and CDR2 is SQIVND (reference sequence). Trimming took 5 bases from V and 5 from J, leaving 16 bases between them. The CDR3 has 15 amino acids. CDR3 coding DNA: TGTGCCAGTAGTTCTTGGCGACAGCTGAGAAACACCATATATTTT. Encoded protein: CASSSWRQLRNTIYF.